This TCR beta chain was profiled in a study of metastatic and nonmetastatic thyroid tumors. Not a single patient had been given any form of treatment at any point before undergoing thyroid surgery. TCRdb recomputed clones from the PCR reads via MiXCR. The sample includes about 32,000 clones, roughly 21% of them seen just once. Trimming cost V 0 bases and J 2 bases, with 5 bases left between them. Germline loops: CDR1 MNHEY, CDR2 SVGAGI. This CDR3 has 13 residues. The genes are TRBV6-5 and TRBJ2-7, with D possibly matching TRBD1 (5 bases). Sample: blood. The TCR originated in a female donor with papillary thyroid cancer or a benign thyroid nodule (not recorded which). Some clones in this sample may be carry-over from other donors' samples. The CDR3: CASSYSGPYEQYF. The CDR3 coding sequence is TGTGCCAGCAGTTACTCGGGGCCCTACGAGCAGTACTTC.